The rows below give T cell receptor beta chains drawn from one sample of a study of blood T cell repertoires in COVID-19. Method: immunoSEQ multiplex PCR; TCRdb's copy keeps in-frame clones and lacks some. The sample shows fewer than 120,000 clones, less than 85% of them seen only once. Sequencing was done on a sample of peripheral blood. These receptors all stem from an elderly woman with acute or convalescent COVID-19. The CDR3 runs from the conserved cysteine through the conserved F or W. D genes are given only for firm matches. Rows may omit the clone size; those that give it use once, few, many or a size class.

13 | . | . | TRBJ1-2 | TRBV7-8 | TGTGCCAGCAGCTTGGGTGAGGGCTATGGCTACACCTTC | CASSLGEGYGYTF
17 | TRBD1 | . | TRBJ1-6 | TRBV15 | TGTGCCACCAGCAGAGATTCTCCAGGGGGATTGAATTCACCCCTCCACTTT | CATSRDSPGGLNSPLHF
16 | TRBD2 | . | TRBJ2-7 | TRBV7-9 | TGTGCCAGCAGCTTAGTGCAAACTAGCGGGGGCTACGAGCAGTACTTC | CASSLVQTSGGYEQYF
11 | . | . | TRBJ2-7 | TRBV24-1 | TGTGCCACCAGTGGAGGATACGAGCAGTACTTC | CATSGGYEQYF
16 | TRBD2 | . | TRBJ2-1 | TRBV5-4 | TGTGCCAGCAGCCAAGGACTAGCGGGAGTGGGCAATGAGCAGTTCTTC | CASSQGLAGVGNEQFF
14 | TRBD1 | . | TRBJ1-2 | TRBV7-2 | TGTGCCAGCAGCCGGTCACAGGGGCAGGAGGGCTACACCTTC | CASSRSQGQEGYTF
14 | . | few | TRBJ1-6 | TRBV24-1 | TGTGCCACCAGTGACAGCTCCTATAATTCACCCCTCCACTTT | CATSDSSYNSPLHF
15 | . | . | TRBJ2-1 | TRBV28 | TGTGCCAGCAGAAAGGGGGGGGGCTTTTACAATGAGCAGTTCTTC | CASRKGGGFYNEQFF
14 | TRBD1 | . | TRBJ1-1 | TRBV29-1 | TGCAGCGGAGACAGGGGCCAGCTGAACACTGAAGCTTTCTTT | CSGDRGQLNTEAFF
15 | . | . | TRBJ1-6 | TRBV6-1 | TGTGCCAGCAGTGAACCCATCCAGGGAAATTCACCCCTCCACTTT | CASSEPIQGNSPLHF
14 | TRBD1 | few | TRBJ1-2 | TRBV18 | TGTGCCAGCTCACCGGGCAGGGGGGACTATGGCTACACCTTC | CASSPGRGDYGYTF
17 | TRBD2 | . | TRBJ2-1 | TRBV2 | TGTGCCAGCAGTGGAGGCCCGGGACTAGCGCACTACAATGAGCAGTTCTTC | CASSGGPGLAHYNEQFF
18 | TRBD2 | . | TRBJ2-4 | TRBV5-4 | TGTGCCAGCAGCCCCTATGGCGGGGGGGGACTAGCCAAAAACATTCAGTACTTC | CASSPYGGGGLAKNIQYF
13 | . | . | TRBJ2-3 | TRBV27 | TGTGCCAGCATGGTGCGGCCGCAAGATACGCAGTATTTT | CASMVRPQDTQYF
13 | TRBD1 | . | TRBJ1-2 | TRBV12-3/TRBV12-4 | TGTGCCAGCAGTTTAGACAGGGGTTGGGGCTACACCTTC | CASSLDRGWGYTF
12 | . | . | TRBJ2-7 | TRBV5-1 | TGCGCCAGCAGCTCCGGGGGCTACGAGCAGTACTTC | CASSSGGYEQYF
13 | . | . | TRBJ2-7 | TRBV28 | TGTGCCAGCGGGACTCCAACCTCCTACGAGCAGTACTTC | CASGTPTSYEQYF
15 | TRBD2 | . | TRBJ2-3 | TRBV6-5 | TGTGCCAGCGGGCTGCGGGGGGCCAACACAGATACGCAGTATTTT | CASGLRGANTDTQYF
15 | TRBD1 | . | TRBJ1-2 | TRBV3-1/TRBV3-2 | TGTGCCAGCAGCCTCCCTGGGACAGGGGGCTTTGGCTACACCTTC | CASSLPGTGGFGYTF
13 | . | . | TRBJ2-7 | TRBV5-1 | TGCGCCAGCAGCTTGGAGCACCTAATCGAGCAGTACTTC | CASSLEHLIEQYF
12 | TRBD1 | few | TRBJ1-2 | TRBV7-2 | TGTGCCAGCAGCTCAGACAGGGTCGGCTACACCTTC | CASSSDRVGYTF
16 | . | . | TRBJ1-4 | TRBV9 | TGTGCCAGCAGCGCCCGTCGGGGGGAAGCTAATGAAAAACTGTTTTTT | CASSARRGEANEKLFF
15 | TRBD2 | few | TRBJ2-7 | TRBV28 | TGTGCCAGCAGCCCGGAGGTAGCGGGGTCCTACGAGCAGTACTTC | CASSPEVAGSYEQYF
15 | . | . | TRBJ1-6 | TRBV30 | TGTGCCTGGTCTCTACCGGGGCAGGGGTTTTCACCCCTCCACTTT | CAWSLPGQGFSPLHF
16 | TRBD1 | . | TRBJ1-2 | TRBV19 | TGTGCCAGTAGTCGGGCCCCGACAGGGGGCGTGTATGGCTACACCTTC | CASSRAPTGGVYGYTF
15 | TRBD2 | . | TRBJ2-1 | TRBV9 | TGTGCCAGCAGCGCTAGCGGGAGGGAATACAATGAGCAGTTCTTC | CASSASGREYNEQFF
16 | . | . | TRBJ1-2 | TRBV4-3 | TGCGCCAGCAGCCAAGGAGGAGGGTTAGCTAACTATGGCTACACCTTC | CASSQGGGLANYGYTF